This T cell receptor (beta chain) appears in the sequencing data of a study of cytomegalovirus exposure and HLA in healthy donors. Broader study findings: An ancestry cluster, one associated with Asian ancestry, reportedly showed fewer N-insertions than the approximately 670-donor mean in a later analysis. Reports indicated that the classifier achieved high specificity and sensitivity in diagnosing cytomegalovirus status.

13 Jbeta primers and 60 Vbeta primers were used for the PCR. Sequencing used immunoSEQ multiplex PCR; TCRdb keeps in-frame clones, though not all of them. The data contain roughly 120,000 clones, 81% of them singletons. This clone occurred once. Its antigen is currently unknown. CDR3 length equals 14 residues. Germline loops: CDR1 MNHNY, CDR2 SVGAGI (reference sequence). Germline trimming cut 2 bases from V and 3 bases from J; bases unmatched to any gene: 3. J is TRBJ1-1 and V is TRBV6-6; 7 bases line up with TRBD1. This sequence originates from a young woman in good health and CMV-seronegative. Sequenced material: PBMCs. Here the CDR3 DNA reads TGTGCCAGCAGTTACCGAACAGGGGACACTGAAGCTTTCTTT. Protein product: CASSYRTGDTEAFF.